A selection of T cell receptor beta chains follows, all from one sample in a study of blood T cell repertoires in COVID-19. The table came from immunoSEQ multiplex PCR; TCRdb's copy has only in-frame clones and leaves some out. The sample consists of fewer than 300,000 clones, 88% of them appearing once. The specimen was peripheral blood. The source of these receptors is a man aged 55 to 70 who had recovered from COVID-19. Both conserved end residues are part of each CDR3. Fields, in order: CDR3 length, V gene, J gene, clone size, D gene, CDR3 DNA, CDR3 protein. The D gene is left open where the match is weak. Expanded clones get a size class; other rows say once, few or many, or leave the size out.

15	TRBV7-3	TRBJ2-3	.	TRBD2	TGTGCCAGCAGTTACTTAGCGGGGGGATCGGATACGCAGTATTTT	CASSYLAGGSDTQYF
13	TRBV6-5	TRBJ2-5	.	TRBD1	TGTGCCAGCAGCCGGACAGGGAAAGAGACCCAGTACTTC	CASSRTGKETQYF
19	TRBV5-4	TRBJ2-3	.	TRBD2	TGTGCCAGCAGCTTGGTCGGGACTAGCGGGGGGCGAGGCACAGATACGCAGTATTTT	CASSLVGTSGGRGTDTQYF
16	TRBV6-2/TRBV6-3	TRBJ1-2	.	.	TGTGCCAGCAGTGACCCGACAGAGTCAACATACTATGGCTACACCTTC	CASSDPTESTYYGYTF
14	TRBV9	TRBJ2-4	.	.	TGTGCCAGCAGCGTAGGGAGTACACGGAACATTCAGTACTTC	CASSVGSTRNIQYF
14	TRBV6-2/TRBV6-3	TRBJ1-1	once	.	TGTGCCAGCAGTTACCTCGCCAGGGCCAAGGGAGCTTTCTTT	CASSYLARAKGAFF
13	TRBV6-5	TRBJ2-3	.	.	TGTGCCAGCAGTTACAGGGGCCCAGATACGCAGTATTTT	CASSYRGPDTQYF
16	TRBV5-1	TRBJ2-7	.	TRBD2	TGCGCCAGCAGCTTACCTGGGCTAGCGGGGGGAGACGAGCAGTACTTC	CASSLPGLAGGDEQYF
15	TRBV18	TRBJ1-2	.	TRBD1	TGTGCCAGCTCACGGGAGGCGACAGGGGACTATGGCTACACCTTC	CASSREATGDYGYTF
13	TRBV9	TRBJ2-3	.	.	TGTGCCAGCAGCAACAAAACGACAGATACGCAGTATTTT	CASSNKTTDTQYF
8	TRBV19	TRBJ1-1	.	.	TGTAGAGAAACTGAAGCTTTCTTT	CRETEAFF
14	TRBV27	TRBJ2-1	.	.	TGTGCCAGCAGTCCCCGAACTAGAGACAATGAGCAGTTCTTC	CASSPRTRDNEQFF
14	TRBV2	TRBJ2-5	once	.	TGTGCCAGCGCGGGGTATAGGACCCAAGAGACCCAGTACTTC	CASAGYRTQETQYF
15	TRBV18	TRBJ2-7	.	.	TGTGCCAGCTCACCGTACCCGGGACAAACCTACGAGCAGTACTTC	CASSPYPGQTYEQYF
17	TRBV3-1/TRBV3-2	TRBJ1-1	.	TRBD1	TGTGCCAGCAGCCCCTGGACAGGGGGCGCGGGTACGACTGAAGCTTTCTTT	CASSPWTGGAGTTEAFF
16	TRBV27	TRBJ2-3	.	.	TGTGCCAGCAGTTCCCAGGGGTTCCTCGTAACAGATACGCAGTATTTT	CASSSQGFLVTDTQYF
13	TRBV5-1	TRBJ1-2	.	.	TGCGCCAGCAGTTTGGGACTTTCCTATGGCTACACCTTC	CASSLGLSYGYTF
14	TRBV5-1	TRBJ1-4	once	TRBD1	TGCGCCAGCAGCACCCGGGACAGGGACGAAAAACTGTTTTTT	CASSTRDRDEKLFF
16	TRBV2	TRBJ1-2	few	TRBD1	TGTGCCAGCGGGGGACAGCAAGGGAAAGGATTCTATGGCTACACCTTC	CASGGQQGKGFYGYTF
14	TRBV9	TRBJ2-7	.	.	TGTGCCAGCAGCGTAGCCGGGAGCTTCGGGGAGCAGTACTTC	CASSVAGSFGEQYF
17	TRBV5-5	TRBJ2-3	.	TRBD1	TGTGCCAGCAACCGAGGACCGGGACAGGGATTCGCGAATACGCAGTATTTT	CASNRGPGQGFANTQYF
13	TRBV24-1	TRBJ2-5	.	TRBD2	TGTGCCACCAGTGGGGCGGGGGGGGAGACCCAGTACTTC	CATSGAGGETQYF
16	TRBV4-1	TRBJ1-6	.	.	TGCGCCAGCAGCCGAACAACAGATTCCTATAATTCACCCCTCCACTTT	CASSRTTDSYNSPLHF
16	TRBV6-5	TRBJ1-1	.	TRBD1	TGTGCCAGCAGTTTAAACCCGGGACAGGCGAACACTGAAGCTTTCTTT	CASSLNPGQANTEAFF
13	TRBV30	TRBJ1-3	.	.	TGTGCCTGGAATTTCGGTCCTGGAAACACCATATATTTT	CAWNFGPGNTIYF
14	TRBV18	TRBJ2-3	.	TRBD1	TGTGCCACCCTAGACAGGGGGCACGGAGATACGCAGTATTTT	CATLDRGHGDTQYF
12	TRBV3-1/TRBV3-2	TRBJ2-5	.	TRBD2	TGTGCCAGCAGCCAGGGAGGGGAGACCCAGTACTTC	CASSQGGETQYF
13	TRBV3-1/TRBV3-2	TRBJ1-2	.	.	TGTGCCAGCAGCGGCGGACTTAACTATGGCTACACCTTC	CASSGGLNYGYTF
15	TRBV7-2	TRBJ2-3	.	.	TGTGCCAGCAGCTCCCAGGGAAGGTGGACAGATACGCAGTATTTT	CASSSQGRWTDTQYF
14	TRBV7-8	TRBJ1-2	.	.	TGTGCCAGCAGCTCGGGGGGGAGAGACTATGGCTACACCTTC	CASSSGGRDYGYTF
14	TRBV27	TRBJ1-1	.	.	TGTGCCAGCAGTTTTAGGACAGCAAACACTGAAGCTTTCTTT	CASSFRTANTEAFF
15	TRBV7-6	TRBJ2-7	.	TRBD1	TGTGCCAGCAGCTTGGGACAGGGGGCAAACTACGAGCAGTACTTC	CASSLGQGANYEQYF
14	TRBV30	TRBJ1-3	many	.	TGTGCCTGGAGCCAGGGTAGGTCTGGAAACACCATATATTTT	CAWSQGRSGNTIYF
13	TRBV7-9	TRBJ1-4	once	.	TGTGCCAGCAGCTTAGTGGTGGGCGAAAAACTGTTTTTT	CASSLVVGEKLFF
16	TRBV18	TRBJ2-1	.	TRBD2	TGTGCCAGCTCACCAACCCCTAGCGGGTCCTACAATGAGCAGTTCTTC	CASSPTPSGSYNEQFF
11	TRBV10-3	TRBJ1-2	.	.	TGTGCCATCAGTGTAGCCGCGGGCTACACCTTC	CAISVAAGYTF
14	TRBV19	TRBJ1-1	.	.	TGTGCCAGTAGTATAGATCGGGCCAGGGTTGAAGCTTTCTTT	CASSIDRARVEAFF
16	TRBV7-2	TRBJ1-2	.	.	TGTGCCAGCAGCCCCTCAGGGGTCGGGTTTAACTATGGCTACACCTTC	CASSPSGVGFNYGYTF
12	TRBV7-9	TRBJ1-2	few	.	TGTGCCAGCAGCTTGGGGGGTGATGGCTACACCTTC	CASSLGGDGYTF
13	TRBV6-6	TRBJ1-3	.	TRBD1	TGTGCCAGCAGTTACCTACAGGGGAACACCATATATTTT	CASSYLQGNTIYF
14	TRBV3-1/TRBV3-2	TRBJ2-3	once	.	TGTGCCAGCAGCCAAGACATGAGCACAGATACGCAGTATTTT	CASSQDMSTDTQYF
13	TRBV7-7	TRBJ2-1	.	.	TGTGCCAGCAGCTTTTTGGAGGGAAGTGAGCAGTTCTTC	CASSFLEGSEQFF
15	TRBV19	TRBJ1-1	.	.	TGTGCCAGTACCCTACGAACAGGTCTGGCCACTGAAGCTTTCTTT	CASTLRTGLATEAFF
16	TRBV6-2/TRBV6-3	TRBJ1-5	.	TRBD1	TGTGCCAGCAGTCGACGGGGACAGCTTAGCAATCAGCCCCAGCATTTT	CASSRRGQLSNQPQHF
15	TRBV12-5	TRBJ2-3	.	.	TGTGCTAGTGGTTTGGGGCAGAAGAGCACAGATACGCAGTATTTT	CASGLGQKSTDTQYF
15	TRBV4-2	TRBJ2-7	.	.	TGTGCCAGCAGCCCGTCCGGGGGTGACCGCTACGAGCAGTACTTC	CASSPSGGDRYEQYF
18	TRBV4-2	TRBJ1-2	.	TRBD1	TGTGCCAGCAGCCAATTCCCTGGACAGGGGGCCCCACCCTATGGCTACACCTTC	CASSQFPGQGAPPYGYTF
13	TRBV24-1	TRBJ1-1	.	TRBD1	TGTGCCACCAGGGACAGGGGTGGGACTGAAGCTTTCTTT	CATRDRGGTEAFF